This TCR beta chain derives from a study of T-cell reconstitution after alpha-beta-depleted transplantation in children. General study results and limits: Fresh T-cell production supplied most of the T-cell counts and diversity seen one year after transplant. Recipient T cells and thymic progenitors that survived were the source of the high TCRbeta diversity seen at day 60 in some patients. After transplant, at about two months, alpha-beta T cells were reportedly derived from several hundred expanded graft clones.

On this clonotype: Its target is not known.

This CDR3 has 15 amino acids. V lost 2 bases and J lost 8, with 17 bases in between. CDR1 is SGHRS, CDR2 YFSETQ, per germline. The library targeted TCRbeta and was prepared with unique molecular identifiers. From the PCR reads, TCRdb called clonotypes with MiXCR, one entry per CDR3 protein. The sample lists roughly 120,000 distinct CDR3 sequences, about a tenth occurring once. This TCR was recovered from a boy aged 2 to 9 with acute lymphoblastic leukemia, due to receive a stem cell transplant. The chain employs TRBV5-1 and TRBJ1-3, with a tentative D call TRBD1 (6 bases). This specimen was PBMCs, taken before TCRalphabeta/CD19-depleted stem cell transplant. DNA of the CDR3: TGCGCCAGCAGCTTATCGTGGACCCCAGGGGACACCATATATTTT. Translated, it gives CASSLSWTPGDTIYF.